Sequencing of this TCR beta chain was carried out in a study of PD-L1 blockade in urothelial cancer. Study as a whole: About 90% of the roughly 30 patients were men who had bladder-origin urothelial cancer.

Patients suffered from locally advanced or metastatic urothelial carcinoma. The number of samples from each patient was between 1 and 8, taken pretreatment and on-treatment. Synthetic spike-ins, TCR analog templates, were added into each PCR. The method was immunoSEQ multiplex PCR; TCRdb's version includes in-frame clones alone and lacks a portion of them. Counted here are under 40,000 clones, roughly 80% occurring once; the ten biggest clones make up approximately 3.6%. The CDR3 extends over 15 amino acids. In germline, CDR1 is LGHNA, CDR2 YSLEER. V lost 3 bases, J lost 4 bases, and 7 bases stayed unmatched.

This TCR was sampled from a man aged 65 to 85 with urothelial cancer. V gene TRBV4-3 combines with J gene TRBJ1-2; 8 bases fit TRBD1. Sequenced material: PBMCs, taken around atezolizumab (anti-PD-L1) treatment. The CDR3 reads CASSQGQATVYGYTF. In DNA, the CDR3 is TGCGCCAGCAGCCAGGGACAGGCCACCGTCTATGGCTACACCTTC.